The entry that follows covers one TCR beta chain sequence. This clonotype was picked up a small number of times. Its antigen is currently not known. No base quality information exists; no much larger clone differs at one position. This entry comes from a study of T cell repertoires in cytomegalovirus infection (dated by TCRdb to the late 2010s). With respect to the entire study: Peptide stimulations targeted recently identified HLA-C-restricted CMV epitopes, whose presentation resists viral immunomodulation, together with well-studied HLA-B-restricted epitopes. Donor HLA type was relevant to the analysis, because carriage of CMV infection together with the matching HLA type was indicated by public TCR beta signatures. The paper's findings and limits, for the study overall: Carriers of CMV infection plus the relevant HLA type were discriminated by the cumulative frequency of public TCR beta family members in the study cohort and in an independent approximately 400-donor cohort. The ex vivo response was dominated by HLA-C-restricted CMV-specific TCR beta clonotypes, which also provided the single most frequent clonotype in two of eight donors.

This specimen's treatment or condition label, interpreted: in vitro stimulation with specific CMV peptide epitopes to enrich CMV-specific T cells. The instrument given in TCRdb is Illumina HiSeq 1500. In TCRdb, the public reads were trimmed at Q25 with fastp and aligned with MiXCR, with productive beta chains retained. CDR3 protein duplicates are merged, each entry listing the most common genes and DNA. In all, the sample holds about 500,000 distinct CDR3 sequences, and 33% of those were seen once. Of the sample, 17% falls within the top ten clones. Its CDR3 holds 17 amino acids, cysteine through phenylalanine. Only CDR3 DNA is held: 51 bases, read in frame from base 1. The germline V gene supplies CDR1 SGHVS and CDR2 FNYEAQ. V loses 0 bases, J loses 1 base, and the germline ends lie 13 bases apart.

This receptor was identified in a human donor in good health (CMV status not recorded). Some clones in this sample may be carry-over from other donors' samples. The chain is made from TRBV7-6 and TRBJ1-5, with no confident D gene call. The sequencing here drew on cultured PBMCs, taken from culture after CMV antigen stimulation. The CDR3 is CASSLAAWGVSNQPQHF. The DNA reads as follows: TGTGCCAGCAGCTTAGCTGCGTGGGGAGTGAGCAATCAGCCCCAGCATTTT. Outside the CDR3, residues come from the reference TRBV7-6 and TRBJ1-5 proteins, so the full variable domain is: GAGVSQSPRYKVTKRGQDVALRCDPISGHVSLYWYRQALGQGPEFLTYFNYEAQQDKSGLPNDRFSAERPEGSISTLTIQRTEQRDSAMYRCASSLAAWGVSNQPQHFGDGTRLSIL.